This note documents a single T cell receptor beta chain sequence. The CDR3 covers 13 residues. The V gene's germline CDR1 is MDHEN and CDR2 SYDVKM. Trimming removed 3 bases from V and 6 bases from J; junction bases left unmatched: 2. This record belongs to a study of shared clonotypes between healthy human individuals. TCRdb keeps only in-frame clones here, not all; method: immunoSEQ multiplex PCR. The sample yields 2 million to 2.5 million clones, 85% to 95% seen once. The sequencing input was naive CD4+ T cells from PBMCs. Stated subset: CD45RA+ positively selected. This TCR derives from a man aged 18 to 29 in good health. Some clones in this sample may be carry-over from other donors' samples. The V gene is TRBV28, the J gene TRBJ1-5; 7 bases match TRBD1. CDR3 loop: CASSLYRGQPQHF. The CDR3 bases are TGTGCCAGCAGTTTGTACAGGGGTCAGCCCCAGCATTTT. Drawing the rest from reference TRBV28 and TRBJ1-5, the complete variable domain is DVKVTQSSRYLVKRTGEKVFLECVQDMDHENMFWYRQDPGLGLRLIYFSYDVKMKEKGDIPEGYSVSREKKERFSLILESASTNQTSMYLCASSLYRGQPQHFGDGTRLSIL.